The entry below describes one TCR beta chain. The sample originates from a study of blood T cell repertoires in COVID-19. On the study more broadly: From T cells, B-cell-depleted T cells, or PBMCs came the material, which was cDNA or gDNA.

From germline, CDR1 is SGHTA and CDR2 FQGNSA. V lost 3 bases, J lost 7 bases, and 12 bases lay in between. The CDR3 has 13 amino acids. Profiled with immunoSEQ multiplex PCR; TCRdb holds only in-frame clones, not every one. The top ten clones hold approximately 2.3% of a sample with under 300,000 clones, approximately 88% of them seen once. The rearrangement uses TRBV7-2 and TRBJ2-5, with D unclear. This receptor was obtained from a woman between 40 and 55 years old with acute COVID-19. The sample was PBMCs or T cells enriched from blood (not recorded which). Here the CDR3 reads CASSFTALGTQYF. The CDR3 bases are TGTGCCAGCAGCTTTACAGCTTTAGGGACCCAGTACTTC.